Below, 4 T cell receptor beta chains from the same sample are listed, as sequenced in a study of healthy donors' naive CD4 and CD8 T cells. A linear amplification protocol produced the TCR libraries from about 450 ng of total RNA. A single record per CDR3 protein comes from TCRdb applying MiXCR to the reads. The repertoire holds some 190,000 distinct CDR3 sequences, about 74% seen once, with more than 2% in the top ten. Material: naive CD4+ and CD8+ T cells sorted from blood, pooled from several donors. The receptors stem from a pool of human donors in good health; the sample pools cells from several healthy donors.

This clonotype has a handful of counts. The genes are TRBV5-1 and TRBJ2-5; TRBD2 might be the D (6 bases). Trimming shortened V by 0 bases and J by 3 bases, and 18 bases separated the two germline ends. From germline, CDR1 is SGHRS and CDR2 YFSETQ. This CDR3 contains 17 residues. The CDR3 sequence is CASSLDLWVGGEETQYF. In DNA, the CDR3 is TGCGCCAGCAGCTTGGATCTGTGGGTCGGGGGTGAAGAGACCCAGTACTTC.

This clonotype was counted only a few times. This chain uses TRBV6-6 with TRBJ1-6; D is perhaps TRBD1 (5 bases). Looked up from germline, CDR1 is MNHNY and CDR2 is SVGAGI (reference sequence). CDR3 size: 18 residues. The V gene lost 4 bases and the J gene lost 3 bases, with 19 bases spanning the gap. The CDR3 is CASSSHNSGALYNSPLHF. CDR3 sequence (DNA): TGTGCCAGCAGTTCCCACAATAGTGGGGCTCTCTATAATTCACCCCTCCACTTT.

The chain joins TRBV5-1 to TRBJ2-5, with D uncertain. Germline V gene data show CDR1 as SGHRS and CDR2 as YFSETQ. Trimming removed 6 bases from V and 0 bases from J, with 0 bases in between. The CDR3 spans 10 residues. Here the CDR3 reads CASNQETQYF. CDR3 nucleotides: TGCGCCAGCAACCAAGAGACCCAGTACTTC. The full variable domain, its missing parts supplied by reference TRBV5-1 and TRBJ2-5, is KAGVTQTPRYLIKTRGQQVTLSCSPISGHRSVSWYQQTPGQGLQFLFEYFSETQRNKGNFPGRFSGRQFSNSRSEMNVSTLELGDSALYLCASNQETQYFGPGTRLLVL.

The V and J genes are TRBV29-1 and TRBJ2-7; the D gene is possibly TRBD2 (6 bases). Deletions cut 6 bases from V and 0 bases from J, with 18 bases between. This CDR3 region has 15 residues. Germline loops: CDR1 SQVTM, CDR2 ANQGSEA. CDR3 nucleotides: TGCAGCGTCGGAATAAACGTCGGGAGCTCCTACGAGCAGTACTTC. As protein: CSVGINVGSSYEQYF.